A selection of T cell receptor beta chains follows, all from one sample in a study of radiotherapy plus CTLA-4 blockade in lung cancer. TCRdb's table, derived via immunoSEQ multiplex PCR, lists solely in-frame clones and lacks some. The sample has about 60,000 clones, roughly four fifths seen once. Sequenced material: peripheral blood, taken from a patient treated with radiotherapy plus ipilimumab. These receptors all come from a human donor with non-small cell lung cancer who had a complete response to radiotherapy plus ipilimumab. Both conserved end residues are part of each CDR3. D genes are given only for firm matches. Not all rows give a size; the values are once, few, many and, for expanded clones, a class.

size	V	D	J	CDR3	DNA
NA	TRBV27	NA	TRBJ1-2	CASAPGGFGGYTF	TGTGCCAGCGCCCCGGGGGGCTTTGGGGGCTACACCTTC
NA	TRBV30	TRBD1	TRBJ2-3	CAWSVRGTGGNTQYF	TGTGCCTGGAGTGTACGAGGGACAGGGGGGAATACGCAGTATTTT
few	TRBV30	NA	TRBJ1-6	CAWRWQGSSPLHF	TGTGCCTGGAGGTGGCAGGGGAGTTCACCCCTCCACTTT
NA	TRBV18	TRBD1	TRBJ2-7	CASSPDRGSSYEQYF	TGTGCCAGCTCACCCGACAGGGGAAGCTCCTACGAGCAGTACTTC
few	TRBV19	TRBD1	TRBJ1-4	CASRTGQGRIEKLFF	TGTGCCAGTAGAACGGGACAGGGGAGGATTGAAAAACTGTTTTTT
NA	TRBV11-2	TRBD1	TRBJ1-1	CASSLKRAGGPNTEAFF	TGTGCCAGCAGCTTAAAGCGGGCAGGGGGTCCAAACACTGAAGCTTTCTTT
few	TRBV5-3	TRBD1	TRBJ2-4	CASRLQGDGAKNIQYF	TGTGCCAGCCGATTACAGGGGGACGGGGCCAAAAACATTCAGTACTTC
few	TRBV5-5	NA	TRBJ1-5	CASSREKGGGDQPQHF	TGTGCCAGCAGCCGTGAAAAAGGGGGTGGTGATCAGCCCCAGCATTTT
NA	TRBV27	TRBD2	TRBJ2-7	CASSPPLAGVHEQYF	TGTGCCAGCAGTCCTCCCCTAGCGGGAGTTCACGAGCAGTACTTC
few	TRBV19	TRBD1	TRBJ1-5	CASLRQGNSNQPQHF	TGTGCCAGTCTAAGACAGGGGAATAGCAATCAGCCCCAGCATTTT
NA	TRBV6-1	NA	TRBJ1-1	CASSTTTGLDTEAFF	TGTGCCAGCAGTACAACCACAGGTCTAGACACTGAAGCTTTCTTT